The 13 T cell receptor beta chains below come from one sample, sequenced in a study of T cell responses to AZD1222 COVID-19 vaccine. Profiled with immunoSEQ multiplex PCR; TCRdb holds only in-frame clones, not every one. The repertoire includes approximately 150,000 clones, about 89% of them detected once, and about 4% sits in the top ten. The specimen comprised peripheral blood, sampled 28 days after the second AZD1222 dose. Receptors originate from an adult who received the AZD1222 COVID-19 vaccine.

CDR3 residues: CAWSEDSPSGQFF. CDR3 sequence (DNA): TGTGCCTGGAGCGAGGACTCCCCCTCAGGGCAGTTCTTC. The chain employs TRBV30 and TRBJ2-1, with a weak D call TRBD2 (5 bases). The CDR3 is 13 amino acids. Germline V gene data show CDR1 as GTSNPN and CDR2 as SVGIG (reference sequence). The V end lost 3 bases, the J end lost 12 bases, and 18 bases lay between the germline ends.

This chain uses TRBV5-1 with TRBJ2-1; 12 bases are shared with TRBD2. Germline V gives CDR1 SGHRS, CDR2 YFSETQ. Unmatched junction bases numbered 3, after V lost 3 bases and J lost 8 bases. CDR3 size: 14 residues. The CDR3 DNA follows: TGCGCCAGCAGCTCGGGACTAGCGGGCCATGAGCAGTTCTTC. Protein sequence: CASSSGLAGHEQFF.

This chain uses TRBV30 with TRBJ1-4, with TRBD1 matching 7 bases. The CDR3 runs to 14 residues. V trimming: 3 bases; J trimming: 3 bases; junction bases outside the gene matches: 4. In germline, CDR1 is GTSNPN, CDR2 SVGIG (reference sequence). The CDR3 here is CAWRAGGANEKLFF. The DNA of the CDR3 is TGTGCCTGGAGAGCAGGGGGGGCTAATGAAAAACTGTTTTTT.

This clone was observed a single time. The chain joins TRBV5-6 to TRBJ1-2, with 8 nucleotides matching TRBD1. The J segment lost 2 bases and the V segment lost 6 bases, leaving 9 bases of the junction unmatched. Germline V gene data show CDR1 as SGHDT and CDR2 as YYEEEE. The CDR3 is 15 residues long. CDR3 sequence: CASTVGTGLNYGYTF. In nucleotides, the CDR3 is TGTGCCAGCACCGTGGGGACAGGACTAAACTATGGCTACACCTTC.

CDR3 sequence (DNA): TGTGCCAGTAGTACAACCCAGGACAGGGTCAATCAGCCCCAGCATTTT. Translated, it gives CASSTTQDRVNQPQHF. This chain joins TRBV19 and TRBJ1-5; 8 bases align to TRBD1. V lost 4 bases, J lost 3 bases, and 8 bases stayed unmatched. This CDR3 spans 16 amino acids. Germline CDR1 is LNHDA and CDR2 is SQIVND (reference sequence).

The chain has TRBV4-3 and TRBJ2-6, with D hard to call. The CDR3 totals 16 residues. Trimming cost V 0 bases and J 0 bases, with 6 bases left between them. CDR1 is LGHNA, CDR2 YSLEER, per germline. CDR3: CASSQESSSGANVLTF. In DNA form, the CDR3 reads TGCGCCAGCAGCCAAGAATCGTCCTCTGGGGCCAACGTCCTGACTTTC.

The V gene is TRBV7-8, the J gene TRBJ2-3; D gene ambiguous. Looked up from germline, CDR1 is SGHVS and CDR2 is FQNEAQ. CDR3 length: 15 amino acids. V lost 1 base and J 11 bases, leaving 19 bases between the germline ends. The CDR3 DNA follows: TGTGCCAGCAGCTTAGTTCGGGCCCGCCAGACCGGGCAGTATTTT. Protein product: CASSLVRARQTGQYF.

V is TRBV7-3 and J is TRBJ1-6; TRBD1 might be the D (5 bases). This CDR3 comprises 15 residues. Germline loops: CDR1 SGHTA, CDR2 FQGTGA. V shed 1 base and J shed 10 bases, with 14 bases lying between them. The CDR3 here is CASSLMGGGASPLHF. DNA for the CDR3: TGTGCCAGCAGCTTAATGGGTGGCGGGGCATCACCCCTCCACTTT.

This clone has only a few counts. In DNA, the CDR3 is TGTGCCAGCAGCTTAAGAGACAGTTCCGATCAGCCCCAGCATTTT. Translated: CASSLRDSSDQPQHF. This sequence joins TRBV7-8 and TRBJ1-5, with D tentatively TRBD1 (5 bases). The V and J ends lost 2 bases and 5 bases respectively, with 13 bases between them. Germline V CDR1 and CDR2: SGHVS, FQNEAQ. This CDR3 is built from 15 residues. Full variable domain (remainder filled in from reference TRBV7-8 and TRBJ1-5): GAGVSQSPRYKVAKRGQDVALRCDPISGHVSLFWYQQALGQGPEFLTYFQNEAQLDKSGLPSDRFFAERPEGSVSTLKIQRTQQEDSAVYLCASSLRDSSDQPQHFGDGTRLSIL.

The V call is TRBV2, the J call TRBJ2-2, with TRBD2 identical over 14 bases. CDR1 SNHLY and CDR2 FYNNEI come from the germline V gene. Trimming at V came to 6 bases and at J to 5 bases, leaving 5 bases not matched to a gene. The CDR3 has 16 residues. This chain's CDR3 is CASRPGLAGVTGELFF. DNA for the CDR3: TGTGCCAGCAGACCGGGACTAGCGGGAGTTACCGGGGAGCTGTTTTTT.

CDR3 DNA: TGTGCCACAGGAGGGACAGCGAACACTGAAGCTTTCTTT. Its translation is CATGGTANTEAFF. V is TRBV2 and J is TRBJ1-1; 7 positions match TRBD1. V lost 10 bases and J lost 1; bases outside the gene matches: 6. Germline CDR1 SNHLY, CDR2 FYNNEI. The CDR3 length is 13 residues.

The rearrangement uses TRBV9 and TRBJ2-1, with 10 bases aligning to TRBD2. The CDR3 is 18 residues long. With V trimmed by 1 base and J by 6 bases, 13 bases remained unmatched. The germline V gene encodes CDR1 SGDLS and CDR2 YYNGEE. The chain's CDR3 is CASSVRSSGRALINEQFF. The CDR3 DNA follows: TGTGCCAGCAGCGTAAGATCCAGCGGGAGGGCTTTAATCAATGAGCAGTTCTTC.

The chain joins TRBV6-6 to TRBJ1-2, with D maybe TRBD1 (5 bases). There are 13 residues in the CDR3. From germline, CDR1 is MNHNY and CDR2 SVGAGI (reference sequence). Trimming took off 7 bases at V and 6 bases at J, with 15 bases between the two ends. The CDR3 coding sequence is TGTGCCAGCATCCCGGCAGGGAGGGATGGCTACACCTTC. Protein sequence: CASIPAGRDGYTF.